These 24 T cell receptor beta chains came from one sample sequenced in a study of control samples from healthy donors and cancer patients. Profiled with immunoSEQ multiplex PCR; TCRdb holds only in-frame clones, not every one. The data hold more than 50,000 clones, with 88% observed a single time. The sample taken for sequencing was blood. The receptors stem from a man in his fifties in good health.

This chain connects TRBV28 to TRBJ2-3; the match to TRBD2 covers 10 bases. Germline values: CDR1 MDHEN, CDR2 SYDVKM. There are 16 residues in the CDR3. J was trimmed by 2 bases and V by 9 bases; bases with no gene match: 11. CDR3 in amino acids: CASPPQREGHTDTQYF. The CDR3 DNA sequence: TGTGCCAGTCCACCCCAGCGGGAGGGCCACACAGATACGCAGTATTTT. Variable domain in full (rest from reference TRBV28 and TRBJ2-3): DVKVTQSSRYLVKRTGEKVFLECVQDMDHENMFWYRQDPGLGLRLIYFSYDVKMKEKGDIPEGYSVSREKKERFSLILESASTNQTSMYLCASPPQREGHTDTQYFGPGTRLTVL.

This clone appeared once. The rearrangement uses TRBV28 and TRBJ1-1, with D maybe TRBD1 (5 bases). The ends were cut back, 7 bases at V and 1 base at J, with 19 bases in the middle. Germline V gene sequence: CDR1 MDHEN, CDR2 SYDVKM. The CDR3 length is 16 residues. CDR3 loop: CASNGAPDNSNTEAFF. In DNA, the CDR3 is TGTGCCAGCAACGGGGCCCCGGACAACTCGAACACTGAAGCTTTCTTT.

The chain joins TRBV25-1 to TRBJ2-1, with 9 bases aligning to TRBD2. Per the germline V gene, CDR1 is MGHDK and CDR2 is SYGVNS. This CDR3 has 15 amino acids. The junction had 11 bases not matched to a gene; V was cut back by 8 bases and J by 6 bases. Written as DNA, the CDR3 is TGTGCCAGCGGTATAAGCGGGGGGAACTTCAATGAGCAGTTCTTC. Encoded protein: CASGISGGNFNEQFF.

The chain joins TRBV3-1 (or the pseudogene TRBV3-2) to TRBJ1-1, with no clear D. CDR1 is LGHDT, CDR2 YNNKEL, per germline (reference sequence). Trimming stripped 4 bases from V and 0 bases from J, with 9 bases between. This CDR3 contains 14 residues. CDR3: CASSPRTVNTEAFF. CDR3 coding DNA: TGTGCCAGCAGCCCCCGGACGGTGAACACTGAAGCTTTCTTT.

CDR3 coding DNA: TGCAGCGCCACAACGGGGTCTACCAACTATGGCTACACCTTC. It encodes CSATTGSTNYGYTF. The rearrangement links TRBV29-1 to TRBJ1-2; D is ambiguous. The CDR3 runs to 14 residues. Deletions cut 7 bases from V and 2 bases from J, with 17 bases between. The germline gives CDR1 SQVTM, CDR2 ANQGSEA.

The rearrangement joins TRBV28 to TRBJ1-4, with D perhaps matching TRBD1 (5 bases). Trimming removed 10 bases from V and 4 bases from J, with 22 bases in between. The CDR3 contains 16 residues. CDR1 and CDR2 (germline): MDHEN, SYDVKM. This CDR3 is CATTSREGNSNEKLFF. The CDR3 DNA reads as TGTGCCACTACCTCCCGGGAGGGGAATAGTAATGAAAAACTGTTTTTT.

CDR3 DNA: TGTGCCAGCGACGTTGGGACAGGGCTGGGGACCCAGTACTTC. It specifies CASDVGTGLGTQYF. This chain links TRBV9 with TRBJ2-5, with 9 bases that match TRBD1. This CDR3 has 14 amino acids. CDR1 and CDR2 (germline): SGDLS, YYNGEE. The trim removed 7 bases at V and 7 bases at J, leaving 11 bases unmatched.

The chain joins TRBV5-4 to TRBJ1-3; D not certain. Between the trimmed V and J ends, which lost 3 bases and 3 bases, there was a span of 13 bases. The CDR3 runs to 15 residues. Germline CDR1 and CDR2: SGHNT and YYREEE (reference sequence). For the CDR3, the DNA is TGTGCCAGCAGCTCCCCTACTAATGGTGGAAACACCATATATTTT. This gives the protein CASSSPTNGGNTIYF.

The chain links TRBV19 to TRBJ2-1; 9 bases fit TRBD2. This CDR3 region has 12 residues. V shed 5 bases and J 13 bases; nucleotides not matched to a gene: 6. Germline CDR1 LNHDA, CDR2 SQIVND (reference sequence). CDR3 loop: CASSEIAGDQFF. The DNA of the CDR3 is TGTGCCAGTAGTGAAATAGCGGGAGATCAGTTCTTC.

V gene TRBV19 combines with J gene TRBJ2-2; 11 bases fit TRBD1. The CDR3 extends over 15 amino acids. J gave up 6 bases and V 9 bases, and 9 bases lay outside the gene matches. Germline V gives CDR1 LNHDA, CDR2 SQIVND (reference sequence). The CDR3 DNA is TGTGCCAGCAAAGGACAGGGGGCAGAAGCCGGGGAGCTGTTTTTT. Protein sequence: CASKGQGAEAGELFF.

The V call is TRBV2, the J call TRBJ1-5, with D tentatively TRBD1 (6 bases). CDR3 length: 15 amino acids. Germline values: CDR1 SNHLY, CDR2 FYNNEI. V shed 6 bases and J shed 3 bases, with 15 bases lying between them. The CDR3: CASRREAGVNQPQHF. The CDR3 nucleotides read TGTGCCAGCAGACGCGAGGCAGGGGTCAATCAGCCCCAGCATTTT.

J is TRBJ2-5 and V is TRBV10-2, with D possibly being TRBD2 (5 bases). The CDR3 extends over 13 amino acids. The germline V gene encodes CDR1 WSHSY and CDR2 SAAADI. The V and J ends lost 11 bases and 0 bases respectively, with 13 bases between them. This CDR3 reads CAGSRGDQETQYF. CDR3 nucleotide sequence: TGCGCCGGCTCCCGGGGAGACCAAGAGACCCAGTACTTC.

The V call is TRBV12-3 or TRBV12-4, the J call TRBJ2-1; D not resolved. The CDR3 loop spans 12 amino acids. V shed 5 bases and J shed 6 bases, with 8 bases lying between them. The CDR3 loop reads CASSQLFNEQFF. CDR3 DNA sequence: TGTGCCAGCAGTCAACTCTTCAATGAGCAGTTCTTC.

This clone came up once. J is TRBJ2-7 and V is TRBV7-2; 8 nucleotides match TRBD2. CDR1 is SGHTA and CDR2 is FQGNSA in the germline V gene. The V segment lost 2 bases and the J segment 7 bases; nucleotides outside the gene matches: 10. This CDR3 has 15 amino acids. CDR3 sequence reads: CASSLLPAGVAEQYF. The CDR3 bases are TGTGCCAGCAGCTTACTGCCAGCGGGAGTAGCTGAGCAGTACTTC.

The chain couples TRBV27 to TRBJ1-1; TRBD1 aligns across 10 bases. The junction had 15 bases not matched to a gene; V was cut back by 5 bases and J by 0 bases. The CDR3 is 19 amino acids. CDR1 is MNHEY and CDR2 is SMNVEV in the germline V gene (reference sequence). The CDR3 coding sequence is TGTGCCAGCAGTCTTATGCGTCCGGGGACAGGGGACATGAACACTGAAGCTTTCTTT. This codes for CASSLMRPGTGDMNTEAFF.

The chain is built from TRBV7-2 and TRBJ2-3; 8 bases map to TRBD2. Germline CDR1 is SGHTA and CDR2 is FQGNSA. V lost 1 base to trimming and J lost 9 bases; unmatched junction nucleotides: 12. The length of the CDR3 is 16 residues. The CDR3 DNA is TGTGCCAGCAGCTTAGGTGTCCAGAGCGGGAGAGGCACGCAGTATTTT. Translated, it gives CASSLGVQSGRGTQYF.

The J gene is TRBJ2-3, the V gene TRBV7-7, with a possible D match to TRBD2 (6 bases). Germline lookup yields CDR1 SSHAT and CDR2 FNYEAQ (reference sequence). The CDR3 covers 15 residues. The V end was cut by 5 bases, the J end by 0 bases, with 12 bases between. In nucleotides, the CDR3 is TGTGCCAGCAGCATGACTAGTGACAGCACAGATACGCAGTATTTT. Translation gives CASSMTSDSTDTQYF.

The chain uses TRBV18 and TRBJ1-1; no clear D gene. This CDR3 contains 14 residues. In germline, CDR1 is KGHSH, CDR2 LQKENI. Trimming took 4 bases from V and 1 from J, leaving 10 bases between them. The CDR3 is CASSLRAENTEAFF. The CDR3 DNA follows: TGTGCCAGCTCACTTCGCGCAGAGAACACTGAAGCTTTCTTT.

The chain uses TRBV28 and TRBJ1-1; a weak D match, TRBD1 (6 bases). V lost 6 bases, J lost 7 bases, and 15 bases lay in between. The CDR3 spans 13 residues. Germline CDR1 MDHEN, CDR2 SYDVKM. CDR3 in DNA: TGTGCCAGCAGCCTAAGGACAGCTAGTGAAGCTTTCTTT. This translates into CASSLRTASEAFF.

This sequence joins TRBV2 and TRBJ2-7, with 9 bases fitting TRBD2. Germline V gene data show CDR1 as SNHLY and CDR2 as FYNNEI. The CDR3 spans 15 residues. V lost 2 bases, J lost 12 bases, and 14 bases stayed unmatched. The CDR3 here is CASSESSGTSIRGYF. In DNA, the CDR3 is TGTGCCAGCAGTGAATCGTCGGGGACTAGCATAAGGGGGTACTTC.

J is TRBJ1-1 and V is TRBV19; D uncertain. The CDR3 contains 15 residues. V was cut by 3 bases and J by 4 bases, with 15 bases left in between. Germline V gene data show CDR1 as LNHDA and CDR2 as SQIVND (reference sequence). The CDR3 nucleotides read TGTGCCAGTAGTATTGGTTCGGGGTTGGGCACTGAAGCTTTCTTT. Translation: CASSIGSGLGTEAFF.

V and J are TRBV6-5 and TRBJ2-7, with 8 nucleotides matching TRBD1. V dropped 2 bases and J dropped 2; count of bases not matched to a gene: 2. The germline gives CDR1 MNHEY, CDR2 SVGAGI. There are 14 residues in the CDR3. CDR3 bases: TGTGCCAGCAGTTACGACAGGGGACCCTACGAGCAGTACTTC. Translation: CASSYDRGPYEQYF.

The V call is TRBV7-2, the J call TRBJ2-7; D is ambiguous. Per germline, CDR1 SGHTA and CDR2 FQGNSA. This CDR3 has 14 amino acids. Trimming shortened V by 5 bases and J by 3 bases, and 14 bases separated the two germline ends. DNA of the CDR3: TGTGCCAGCAGCCCAGGCTGGGTTGACTACGAGCAGTACTTC. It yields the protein CASSPGWVDYEQYF.

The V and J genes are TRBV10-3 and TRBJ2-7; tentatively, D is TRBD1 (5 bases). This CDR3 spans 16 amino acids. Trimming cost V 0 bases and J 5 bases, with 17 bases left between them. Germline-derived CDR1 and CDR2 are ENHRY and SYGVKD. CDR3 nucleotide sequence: TGTGCCATCAGTGAGTCGACAGCTTATGGGGCCCACGAGCAGTACTTC. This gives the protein CAISESTAYGAHEQYF.